One and the same sample provided the 28 T cell receptor beta chains below, sequenced in a study of T cells in Graves' hyperthyroidism and ophthalmopathy. There were TCR beta CDR3 regions amplified from RNA transcripts. The TCR CDR3 was amplified in a first-round RT-PCR using the HTBI primer set. One entry per CDR3 protein results from TCRdb running MiXCR on the multiplex PCR reads. Among a few hundred thousand distinct CDR3 sequences listed, around a fifth were seen once. Sequencing was performed on blood. The receptor set was obtained from a man aged 50 to 60 with Graves' ophthalmopathy.

The sample holds many counts of this clonotype. The V call is TRBV10-2, the J call TRBJ2-2; perhaps TRBD2 as D (6 bases). CDR1 is WSHSY, CDR2 SAAADI, per germline. Trimming took 3 bases from V and 3 from J, leaving 11 bases between them. This CDR3 contains 15 residues. The CDR3: CASSDGRKYTGELFF. The CDR3 nucleotides are TGCGCCAGCAGTGATGGGAGGAAATACACCGGGGAGCTGTTTTTT.

A remark on this clonotype: A clone one base away is much larger, so this may be a read error. Since the CDR3 does not end with the conserved phenylalanine or tryptophan, this likely comes from a read error. V and J are TRBV30 and TRBJ2-7, with 7 bases matching TRBD1. The CDR3 has 13 residues. V lost 4 bases, J lost 2 bases, and 5 bases stayed unmatched. Germline CDR1 reads GTSNPN; CDR2 reads SVGIG (reference sequence). CDR3 sequence (DNA): TGTGCCTGGAACCGGGACAGTCCCTACGAGCAGTACATC. Protein: CAWNRDSPYEQYI.

This clonotype has at least ten counts. The gene calls are TRBV7-3 and TRBJ2-1; 11 bases agree with TRBD2. Per germline, CDR1 SGHTA and CDR2 FQGTGA. This CDR3 has 17 amino acids. V lost 2 bases, J lost 6 bases, and 9 bases stayed unmatched. The CDR3: CASSLETSGTSGNEQFF. The CDR3 coding sequence is TGTGCCAGCAGCTTAGAGACATCCGGGACTAGCGGCAATGAGCAGTTCTTC.

This rearrangement joins TRBV28 to TRBJ2-1; the match to TRBD2 covers 7 bases. Germline CDR1 MDHEN, CDR2 SYDVKM. This CDR3 is built from 13 residues. V was pared by 5 bases and J by 3 bases, with 1 base of the junction left unmatched. The CDR3 sequence: CASSTSVYNEQFF. The CDR3 bases are TGTGCCAGCAGTACTAGCGTCTACAATGAGCAGTTCTTC.

In this sample, this clonotype turned up many times. The V call is TRBV7-2, the J call TRBJ2-7; 10 positions agree with TRBD1. Unmatched junction bases numbered 11, after V lost 2 bases and J lost 4 bases. CDR1 is SGHTA and CDR2 is FQGNSA in the germline V gene. The CDR3 has 17 residues. The CDR3 coding sequence is TGTGCCAGCAGCTTATTCTCGAGCCGGGACAGGGGTTACGAGCAGTACTTC. It yields the protein CASSLFSSRDRGYEQYF.

This clonotype was counted ten times or more. The rearrangement links TRBV28 to TRBJ2-5, with D perhaps TRBD1 (5 bases). This CDR3 is 14 amino acids long. Trimming took 1 base from V and 0 from J, leaving 6 bases between them. Per germline, CDR1 MDHEN and CDR2 SYDVKM. The CDR3 region has the DNA TGTGCCAGCAGTTTATCAGGGTACCAAGAGACCCAGTACTTC. The encoded protein is CASSLSGYQETQYF.

The rearrangement links TRBV4-1 to TRBJ2-7; D is ambiguous. The CDR3 spans 11 residues. Germline loops: CDR1 MGHRA, CDR2 YSYEKL. V lost 0 bases to trimming and J lost 7 bases, with 4 bases between them. This CDR3 reads CASSQDEEQYF. The CDR3 region has the DNA TGCGCCAGCAGCCAAGATGAGGAGCAGTACTTC.

The CDR3 DNA follows: TGCGCCAGCTCTCTCGGGATGGCAGGGAGGGACGAGCAGTACTTC. It yields the protein CASSLGMAGRDEQYF. The chain couples TRBV10-1 to TRBJ2-7; 7 positions match TRBD2. Trimming at V came to 8 bases and at J to 5 bases, leaving 15 bases not matched to a gene. The CDR3 spans 15 residues. The germline V gene encodes CDR1 WNHNN and CDR2 SYGVQD (reference sequence).

CDR3 nucleotides: TGTGCCAGCAGCCAAGAATTAGCGGCCTCCTACGAGCAGTACTTC. Protein sequence: CASSQELAASYEQYF. The chain recombines TRBV4-2 with TRBJ2-7, with a weak D call TRBD2 (6 bases). The CDR3 sequence is 15 residues long. Trimming took 0 bases from V and 0 from J, leaving 9 bases between them. The germline V gene encodes CDR1 LGHNA and CDR2 YNFKEQ.

The chain recombines TRBV7-9 with TRBJ2-7; 7 bases are shared with TRBD1. The CDR3 totals 14 residues. With 8 bases clipped from V and 3 bases from J, the junction kept 10 bases outside the gene matches. CDR1 SEHNR and CDR2 FQNEAQ come from the germline V gene (reference sequence). CDR3 sequence reads: CASATWDRNYEQYF. The CDR3 bases are TGTGCCAGCGCGACTTGGGACAGAAACTACGAGCAGTACTTC.

The rearrangement uses TRBV6-1 and TRBJ1-1; D may be TRBD1 (5 bases). The CDR3 is made up of 14 amino acids. Germline V gene lookup returns CDR1 MNHNS and CDR2 SASEGT. The germline V and J ends were trimmed by 10 bases and 4 bases, with 19 bases remaining between them. CDR3 sequence: CAISMSAGSTEAFF. The CDR3 DNA follows: TGTGCCATCTCGATGTCCGCAGGGAGCACTGAAGCTTTCTTT.

The chain joins TRBV16 to TRBJ1-6; weak D call: TRBD1 (6 bases). Trimming shortened V by 3 bases and J by 9 bases, and 12 bases separated the two germline ends. CDR1 and CDR2 from the germline V gene are KGHSY and FQNENV. The CDR3 spans 14 residues. The CDR3 DNA is TGTGCCAGCAGCCAGAACAGGGAAGCTTCACCCCTCCACTTT. Protein product: CASSQNREASPLHF.

The V call is TRBV5-1, the J call TRBJ2-1; D call uncertain. This CDR3 has 13 residues. CDR1 SGHRS and CDR2 YFSETQ come from the germline V gene. Trimming took off 2 bases at V and 9 bases at J, with 12 bases between the two ends. DNA of the CDR3: TGCGCCAGCAGCTTAGGGCGCAGGTCTGAGCAGTTCTTC. It translates to CASSLGRRSEQFF. Full variable domain (remainder filled in from reference TRBV5-1 and TRBJ2-1): KAGVTQTPRYLIKTRGQQVTLSCSPISGHRSVSWYQQTPGQGLQFLFEYFSETQRNKGNFPGRFSGRQFSNSRSEMNVSTLELGDSALYLCASSLGRRSEQFFGPGTRLTVL.

On this clonotype itself: The junction departs from the called germline gene at one end, perhaps through a read error. V and J are TRBV28 and TRBJ1-4, with TRBD1 identical over 7 bases. The germline V gene encodes CDR1 MDHEN and CDR2 SYDVKM. The CDR3 consists of 13 residues. CDR3 region: CAGNRQGGEKLSF. The CDR3 nucleotides read TGTGCCGGCAACCGACAGGGAGGGGAAAAACTGTCTTTT.

On this clonotype itself: A clone one base away is much larger, so this may be a read error. The chain combines TRBV7-2 with TRBJ1-1; TRBD1 matches at 7 bases. Unmatched junction bases numbered 3, after V lost 4 bases and J lost 4 bases. The CDR3 covers 13 residues. Per the germline V gene, CDR1 is SGHTA and CDR2 is FQGNSA. The CDR3 coding sequence is TGTGCCAGCAGCTCCACAGGGGTCACTGAAGCTTTCTTT. Translating gives CASSSTGVTEAFF.

This clonotype was picked up a small number of times. V is TRBV6-1 and J is TRBJ1-5; possibly TRBD1 for D (6 bases). Germline assignment: CDR1 MNHNS and CDR2 SASEGT. V was pared by 6 bases and J by 4 bases, with 13 bases between. The CDR3 is 14 amino acids. CDR3 sequence (DNA): TGTGCCAGCAGGGAACAACAGGGAAATCAGCCCCAGCATTTT. Translating gives CASREQQGNQPQHF.

This clonotype was found many times. The chain is built from TRBV5-1 and TRBJ2-7, with 7 nucleotides matching TRBD2. CDR1 is SGHRS, CDR2 YFSETQ, per germline. This CDR3 has 15 amino acids. J was trimmed by 4 bases and V by 0 bases; bases with no gene match: 7. The CDR3 nucleotides read TGCGCCAGCAGCTTGGTCGGCGGGAGTACGTACGAGCAGTACTTC. This sequence encodes CASSLVGGSTYEQYF.

The rearrangement uses TRBV18 and TRBJ2-7; TRBD1 aligns across 7 bases. The germline V gene encodes CDR1 KGHSH and CDR2 LQKENI. The CDR3 sequence is 16 residues long. Trimming cost V 0 bases and J 3 bases; bases outside gene matches: 8. The CDR3 DNA is TGTGCCAGCTCACCACCTCCGGGACAGTCACGCTACGAGCAGTACTTC. Translating gives CASSPPPGQSRYEQYF.

The V gene is TRBV15, the J gene TRBJ2-3; a weak D match, TRBD1 (5 bases). Trimming left V 6 bases short and J 7 bases short, with 17 bases between. CDR3 size: 14 residues. Germline CDR1 is LNHNV and CDR2 is YYDKDF (reference sequence). CDR3 amino acids: CATSRLAQGYTQYF. For the CDR3, the DNA is TGTGCCACCAGTCGTCTTGCCCAGGGCTATACGCAGTATTTT. The variable domain in full, with the rest retrieved from reference TRBV15 and TRBJ2-3, is DAMVIQNPRYQVTQFGKPVTLSCSQTLNHNVMYWYQQKSSQAPKLLFHYYDKDFNNEADTPDNFQSRRPNTSFCFLDIRSPGLGDTAMYLCATSRLAQGYTQYFGPGTRLTVL.

This clonotype was found many times. The chain is built from TRBV3-1 and TRBJ2-7; D unresolved. V lost 1 base, J lost 2 bases, and 9 bases lay in between. CDR1 and CDR2 from the germline V gene are LGHDT and YNNKEL (reference sequence). The length of the CDR3 is 14 residues. CDR3 amino acids: CASSQAAGTYEQYF. CDR3 bases: TGTGCCAGCAGCCAAGCGGCCGGAACCTACGAGCAGTACTTC.

This clonotype was counted ten times or more. The rearrangement links TRBV2 to TRBJ1-5; D may be TRBD1 (6 bases). This CDR3 is built from 14 residues. Germline V CDR1 and CDR2: SNHLY, FYNNEI. With 2 bases removed from V and 2 bases from J, the gap between germline ends came to 7 bases. CDR3 DNA: TGTGCCAGCAGTGAACGACAGGGCAATCAGCCCCAGCATTTT. This translates into CASSERQGNQPQHF.

This clonotype was detected many times. The chain carries TRBV20-1 and TRBJ2-2; 8 bases match TRBD2. The germline V gene encodes CDR1 DFQATT and CDR2 SNEGSKA (reference sequence). Losses at the gene ends were 6 bases for V and 4 bases for J; bases not matched to a gene: 10. The CDR3 sequence is 15 residues long. Written as DNA, the CDR3 is TGCAGTGCCATGCGGGAGGACCGTGCCACCGGGGAGCTGTTTTTT. Protein: CSAMREDRATGELFF.

The chain is built from TRBV7-8 and TRBJ1-1; the D gene is possibly TRBD1 (5 bases). The CDR3 runs to 16 residues. Trimming pared 2 bases from V and 3 bases from J, leaving 16 bases between. Germline V gives CDR1 SGHVS, CDR2 FQNEAQ. CDR3 loop: CASSLRNGAGDTEAFF. CDR3 sequence (DNA): TGTGCCAGCAGCTTACGTAACGGGGCGGGGGACACTGAAGCTTTCTTT.

This clonotype appeared a single time. This chain uses TRBV19 with TRBJ2-7; TRBD1 matches 7 bases. This CDR3 contains 16 residues. CDR1 is LNHDA, CDR2 SQIVND, per germline (reference sequence). Trimming cost V 0 bases and J 0 bases; bases outside gene matches: 5. The CDR3 reads CASSIERTGVSYEQYF. In DNA, the CDR3 is TGTGCCAGTAGTATAGAAAGGACAGGCGTCTCCTACGAGCAGTACTTC.

This clonotype occurred many times. The V and J genes are TRBV9 and TRBJ2-7; D gene unclear. Trimming removed 2 bases from V and 2 bases from J, with 8 bases in between. Germline CDR1 SGDLS, CDR2 YYNGEE. The CDR3 runs to 13 residues. In DNA form, the CDR3 reads TGTGCCAGCAGCGTGGACGGAACCTACGAGCAGTACTTC. This gives the protein CASSVDGTYEQYF.

This clonotype has more than one count but fewer than ten. The rearrangement links TRBV5-1 to TRBJ1-1, with D perhaps matching TRBD1 (6 bases). The CDR3 has 15 amino acids. Trimming removed 2 bases at V and 1 base at J, with 12 bases between. The germline CDR1 and CDR2 sequences are SGHRS and YFSETQ. The CDR3, as DNA: TGCGCCAGCAGCTTTAAACCGGGACAGAACACTGAAGCTTTCTTT. Residues: CASSFKPGQNTEAFF.

The chain employs TRBV4-1 and TRBJ2-1; D is unclear. Germline loops: CDR1 MGHRA, CDR2 YSYEKL. The CDR3 is 14 residues long. Trimming took 5 bases from V and 6 from J, leaving 14 bases between them. The CDR3 sequence: CASSSTQRSNEQFF. The DNA of the CDR3 is TGCGCCAGCAGCTCAACCCAGAGGTCCAATGAGCAGTTCTTC.

This clonotype was detected ten times or more. The chain links TRBV20-1 to TRBJ2-7; D unresolved. The CDR3 loop spans 15 amino acids. V gave up 3 bases and J gave up 5 bases, with 20 bases separating them. Germline values: CDR1 DFQATT, CDR2 SNEGSKA (reference sequence). Written as DNA, the CDR3 is TGCAGTGCTAGTTGGGGTATCCGCCTCGGAGACGAGCAGTACTTC. Protein product: CSASWGIRLGDEQYF.